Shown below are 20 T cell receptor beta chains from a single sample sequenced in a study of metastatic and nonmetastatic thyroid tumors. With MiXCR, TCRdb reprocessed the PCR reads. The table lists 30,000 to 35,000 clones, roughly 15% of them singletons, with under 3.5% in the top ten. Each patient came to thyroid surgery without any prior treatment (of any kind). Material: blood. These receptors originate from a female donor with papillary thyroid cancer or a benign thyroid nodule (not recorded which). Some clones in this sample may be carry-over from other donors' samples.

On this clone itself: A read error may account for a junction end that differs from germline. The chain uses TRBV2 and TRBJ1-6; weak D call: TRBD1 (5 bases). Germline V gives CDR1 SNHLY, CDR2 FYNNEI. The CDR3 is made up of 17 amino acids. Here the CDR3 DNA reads TGTGCCAGCAGTGAAACGGGGCTGAAATCCTATAATTCACCCCTCCAATTT. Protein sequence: CASSETGLKSYNSPLQF.

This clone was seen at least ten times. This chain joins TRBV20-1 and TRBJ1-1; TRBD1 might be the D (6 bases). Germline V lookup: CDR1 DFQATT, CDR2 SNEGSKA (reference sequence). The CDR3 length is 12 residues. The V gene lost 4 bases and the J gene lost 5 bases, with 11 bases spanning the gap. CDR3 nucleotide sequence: TGCAGTGCTATAAGGGGGGGGACTGAAGCTTTCTTT. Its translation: CSAIRGGTEAFF.

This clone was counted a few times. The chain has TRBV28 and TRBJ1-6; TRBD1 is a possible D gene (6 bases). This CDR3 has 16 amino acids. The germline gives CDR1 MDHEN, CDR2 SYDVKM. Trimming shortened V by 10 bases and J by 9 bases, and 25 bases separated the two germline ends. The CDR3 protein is CATEGGRAHRVSPLHF. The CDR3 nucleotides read TGTGCCACCGAGGGGGGACGGGCTCACAGGGTTTCACCCCTCCACTTT.

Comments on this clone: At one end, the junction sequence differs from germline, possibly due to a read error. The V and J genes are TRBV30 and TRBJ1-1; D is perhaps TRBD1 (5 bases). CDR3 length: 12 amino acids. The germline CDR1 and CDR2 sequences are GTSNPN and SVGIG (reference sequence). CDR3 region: CAWGPADTETFF. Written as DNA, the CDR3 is TGTGCCTGGGGCCCAGCGGACACTGAAACTTTCTTT. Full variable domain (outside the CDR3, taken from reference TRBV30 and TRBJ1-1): SQTIHQWPATLVQPVGSPLSLECTVEGTSNPNLYWYRQAAGRGLQLLFYSVGIGQISSEVPQNLSASRPQDRQFILSSKKLLLSDSGFYLCAWGPADTETFFGQGTRLTVV.

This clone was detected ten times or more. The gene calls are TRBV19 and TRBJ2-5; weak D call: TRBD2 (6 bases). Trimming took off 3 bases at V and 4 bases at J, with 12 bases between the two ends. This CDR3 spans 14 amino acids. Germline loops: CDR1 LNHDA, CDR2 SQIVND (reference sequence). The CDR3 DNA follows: TGTGCCAGTAGTATTATGGGGGGACGAGAGACCCAGTACTTC. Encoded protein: CASSIMGGRETQYF.

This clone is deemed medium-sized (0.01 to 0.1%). CDR3: CASSLDSAYEQYF. DNA for the CDR3: TGTGCCAGCAGCTTAGACAGCGCCTACGAGCAGTACTTC. The chain joins TRBV7-2 to TRBJ2-7; D gene unclear. Trimming took off 1 base at V and 2 bases at J, with 6 bases between the two ends. Germline values: CDR1 SGHTA, CDR2 FQGNSA. CDR3 length equals 13 residues. Full variable domain (remainder filled in from reference TRBV7-2 and TRBJ2-7): GAGVSQSPSNKVTEKGKDVELRCDPISGHTALYWYRQSLGQGLEFLIYFQGNSAPDKSGLPSDRFSAERTGGSVSTLTIQRTQQEDSAVYLCASSLDSAYEQYFGPGTRLTVT.

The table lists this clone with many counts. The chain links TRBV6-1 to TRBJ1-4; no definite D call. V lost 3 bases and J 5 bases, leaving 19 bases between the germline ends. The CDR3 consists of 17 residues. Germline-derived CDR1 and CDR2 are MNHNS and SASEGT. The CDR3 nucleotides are TGTGCCAGCAGTGAGATATCTAAGAGACTCTTGAATGAAAAACTGTTTTTT. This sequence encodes CASSEISKRLLNEKLFF.

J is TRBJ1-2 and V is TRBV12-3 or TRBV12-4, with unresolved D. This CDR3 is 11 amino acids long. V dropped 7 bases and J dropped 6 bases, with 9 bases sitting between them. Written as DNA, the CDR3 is TGTGCCAGCATTTCCCGCCATGGCTACACCTTC. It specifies CASISRHGYTF.

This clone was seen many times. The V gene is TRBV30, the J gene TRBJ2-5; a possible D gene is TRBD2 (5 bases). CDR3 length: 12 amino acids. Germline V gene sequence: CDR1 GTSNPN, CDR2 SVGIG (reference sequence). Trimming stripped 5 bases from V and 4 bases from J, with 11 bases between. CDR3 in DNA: TGTGCCTGGTCCGGGATGAGAGAGACCCAGTACTTC. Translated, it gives CAWSGMRETQYF. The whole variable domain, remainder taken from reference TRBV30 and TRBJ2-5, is SQTIHQWPATLVQPVGSPLSLECTVEGTSNPNLYWYRQAAGRGLQLLFYSVGIGQISSEVPQNLSASRPQDRQFILSSKKLLLSDSGFYLCAWSGMRETQYFGPGTRLLVL.

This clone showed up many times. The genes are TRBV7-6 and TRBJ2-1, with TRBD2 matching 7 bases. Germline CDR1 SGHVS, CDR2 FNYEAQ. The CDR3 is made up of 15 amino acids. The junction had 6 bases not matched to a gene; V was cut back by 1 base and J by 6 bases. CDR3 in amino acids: CASSLGGSSVNEQFF. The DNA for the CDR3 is TGTGCCAGCAGCTTAGGCGGGAGTTCTGTCAATGAGCAGTTCTTC.

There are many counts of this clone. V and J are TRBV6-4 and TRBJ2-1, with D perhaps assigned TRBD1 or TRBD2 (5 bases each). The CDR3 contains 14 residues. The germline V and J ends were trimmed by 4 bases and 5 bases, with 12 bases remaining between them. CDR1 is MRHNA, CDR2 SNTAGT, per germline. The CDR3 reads CASSVRDEDNEQFF. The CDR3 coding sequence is TGTGCCAGCAGTGTGAGGGACGAGGACAATGAGCAGTTCTTC.

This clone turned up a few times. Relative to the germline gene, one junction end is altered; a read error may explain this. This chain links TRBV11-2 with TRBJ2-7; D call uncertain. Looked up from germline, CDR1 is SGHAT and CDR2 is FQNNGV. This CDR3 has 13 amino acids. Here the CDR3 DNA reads TGTTCCAGTAGCTTTGGAACTTACTACGAGCAGTACTTC. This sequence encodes CSSSFGTYYEQYF.

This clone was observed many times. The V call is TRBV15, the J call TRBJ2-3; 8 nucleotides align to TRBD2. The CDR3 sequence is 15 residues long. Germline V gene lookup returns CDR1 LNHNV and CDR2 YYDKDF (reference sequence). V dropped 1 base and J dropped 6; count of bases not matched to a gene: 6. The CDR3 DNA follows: TGTGCCACCAGCAGAGCGGGGGGGGCATCTGATACGCAGTATTTT. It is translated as CATSRAGGASDTQYF.

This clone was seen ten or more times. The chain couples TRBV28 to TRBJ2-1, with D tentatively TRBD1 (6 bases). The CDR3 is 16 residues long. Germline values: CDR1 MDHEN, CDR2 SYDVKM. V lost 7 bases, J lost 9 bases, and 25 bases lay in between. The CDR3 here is CASTSHRQVLRGEQFF. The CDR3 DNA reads TGTGCCAGCACCTCTCATAGACAGGTCCTTAGAGGTGAGCAGTTCTTC.

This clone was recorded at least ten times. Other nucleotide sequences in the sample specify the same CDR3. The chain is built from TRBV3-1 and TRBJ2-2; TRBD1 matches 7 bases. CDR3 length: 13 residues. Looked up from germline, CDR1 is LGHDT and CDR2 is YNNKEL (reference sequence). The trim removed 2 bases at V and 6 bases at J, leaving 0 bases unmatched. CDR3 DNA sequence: TGTGCCAGCAGCCAACAGGGGGCCGGGGAGCTGTTTTTT. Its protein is CASSQQGAGELFF. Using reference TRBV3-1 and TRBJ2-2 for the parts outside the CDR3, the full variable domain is DTAVSQTPKYLVTQMGNDKSIKCEQNLGHDTMYWYKQDSKKFLKIMFSYNNKELIINETVPNRFSPKSPDKAHLNLHINSLELGDSAVYFCASSQQGAGELFFGEGSRLTVL.

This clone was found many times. The CDR3 sequence: CASSQDKISGTYSTDTQYF. In DNA, the CDR3 is TGTGCCAGCAGCCAAGACAAGATTAGCGGGACCTATAGCACAGATACGCAGTATTTT. J is TRBJ2-3 and V is TRBV4-2; 8 bases match TRBD2. V shed 0 bases and J 0 bases; nucleotides not matched to a gene: 11. In germline, CDR1 is LGHNA, CDR2 YNFKEQ. CDR3 length: 19 amino acids.

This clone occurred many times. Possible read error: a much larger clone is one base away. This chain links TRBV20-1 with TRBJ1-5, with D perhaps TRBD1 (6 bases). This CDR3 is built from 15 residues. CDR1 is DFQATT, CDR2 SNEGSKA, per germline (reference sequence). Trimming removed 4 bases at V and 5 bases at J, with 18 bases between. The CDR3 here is CSANGPQGFDQPQHF. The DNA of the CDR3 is TGCAGTGCTAACGGTCCACAGGGATTTGATCAGCCCCAGCATTTT.

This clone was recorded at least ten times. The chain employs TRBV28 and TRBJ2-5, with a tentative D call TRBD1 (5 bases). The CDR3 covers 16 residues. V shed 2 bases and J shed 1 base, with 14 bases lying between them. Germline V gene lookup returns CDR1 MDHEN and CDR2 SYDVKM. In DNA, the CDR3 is TGTGCCAGCAGTTTAAGCCAGGGTTATTCCCAAGAGACCCAGTACTTC. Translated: CASSLSQGYSQETQYF.

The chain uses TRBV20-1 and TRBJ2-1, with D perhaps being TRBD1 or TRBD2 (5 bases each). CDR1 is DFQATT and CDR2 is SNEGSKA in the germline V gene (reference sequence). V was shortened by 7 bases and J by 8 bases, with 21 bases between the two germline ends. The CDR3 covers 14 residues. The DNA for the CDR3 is TGCAGTGGCTATGACCTGGGACCCTCCGATGAGCAGTTCTTC. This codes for CSGYDLGPSDEQFF.

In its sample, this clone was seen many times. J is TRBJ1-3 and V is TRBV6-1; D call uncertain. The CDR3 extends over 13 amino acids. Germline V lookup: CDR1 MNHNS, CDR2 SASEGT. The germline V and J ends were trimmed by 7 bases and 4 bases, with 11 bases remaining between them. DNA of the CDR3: TGTGCCAGCACCTTGCAGTCCGGAAACACCATATATTTT. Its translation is CASTLQSGNTIYF.